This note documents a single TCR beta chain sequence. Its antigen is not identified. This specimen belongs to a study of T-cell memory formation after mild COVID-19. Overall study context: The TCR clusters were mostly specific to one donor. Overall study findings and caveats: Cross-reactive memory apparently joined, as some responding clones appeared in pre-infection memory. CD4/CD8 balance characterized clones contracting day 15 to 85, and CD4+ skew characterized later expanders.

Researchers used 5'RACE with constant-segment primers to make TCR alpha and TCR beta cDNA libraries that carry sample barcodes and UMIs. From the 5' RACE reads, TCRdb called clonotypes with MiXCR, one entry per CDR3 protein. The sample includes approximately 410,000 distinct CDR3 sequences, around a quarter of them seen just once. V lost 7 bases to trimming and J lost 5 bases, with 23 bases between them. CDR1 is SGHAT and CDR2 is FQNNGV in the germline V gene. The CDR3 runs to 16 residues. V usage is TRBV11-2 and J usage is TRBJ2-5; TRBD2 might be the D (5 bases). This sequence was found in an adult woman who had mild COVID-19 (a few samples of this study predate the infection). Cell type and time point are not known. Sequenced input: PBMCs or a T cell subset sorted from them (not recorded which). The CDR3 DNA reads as TGTGCCAGCACCCTTACGGGCGGCCCGGGATCGGAGACCCAGTACTTC. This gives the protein CASTLTGGPGSETQYF.